This passage covers 13 T cell receptor beta chains from one sample sequenced in a study of blood T cell repertoires in COVID-19. The table came from immunoSEQ multiplex PCR; TCRdb's copy has only in-frame clones and leaves some out. Among about 120,000 clones listed, 80% to 90% were seen once. Sequencing used peripheral blood. Receptors originate from a woman in her 70s with acute or convalescent COVID-19.

The J gene is TRBJ2-4, the V gene TRBV5-6; D is undetermined. Germline CDR1 SGHDT, CDR2 YYEEEE. Trimming stripped 0 bases from V and 5 bases from J, with 3 bases between. The CDR3 length is 12 residues. The CDR3 loop reads CASSLAENIQYF. The CDR3 DNA is TGTGCCAGCAGCTTGGCAGAAAACATTCAGTACTTC. Complete variable domain (other parts from reference TRBV5-6 and TRBJ2-4): DAGVTQSPTHLIKTRGQQVTLRCSPKSGHDTVSWYQQALGQGPQFIFQYYEEEERQRGNFPDRFSGHQFPNYSSELNVNALLLGDSALYLCASSLAENIQYFGAGTRLSVL.

This chain connects TRBV15 to TRBJ2-1, with 16 bases matching TRBD2. With 4 bases clipped from V and 9 bases from J, the junction kept 9 bases outside the gene matches. CDR3 length equals 17 residues. Germline CDR1 reads LNHNV; CDR2 reads YYDKDF (reference sequence). Here the CDR3 reads CATSTGTSGGAGGEQFF. Here the CDR3 DNA reads TGTGCCACCAGCACCGGGACTAGCGGGGGGGCCGGGGGTGAGCAGTTCTTC.

This chain connects TRBV28 to TRBJ2-2; 9 bases fit TRBD2. V shed 4 bases, J shed 5 bases, and the junction held 11 bases outside the gene matches. The CDR3 is made up of 17 amino acids. Germline V gene data show CDR1 as MDHEN and CDR2 as SYDVKM. The CDR3 bases are TGTGCCAGCAGTTCAAAAGCAGCGGGGGGATGGACCGGGGAGCTGTTTTTT. It codes for CASSSKAAGGWTGELFF.

The genes are TRBV2 and TRBJ2-5; D gene unclear. The CDR3 sequence is 14 residues long. Trimming shortened V by 5 bases and J by 3 bases, and 13 bases separated the two germline ends. CDR1 and CDR2 from the germline V gene are SNHLY and FYNNEI. CDR3 amino acids: CASSFLLTEETQYF. DNA of the CDR3: TGTGCCAGCAGTTTCCTTTTGACTGAAGAGACCCAGTACTTC.

The chain has TRBV28 and TRBJ1-5; tentative D call: TRBD1 (6 bases). The CDR3 is 14 amino acids. Germline V gene data show CDR1 as MDHEN and CDR2 as SYDVKM. Trimming took off 7 bases at V and 3 bases at J, with 13 bases between the two ends. The CDR3: CASNVQGDNQPQHF. In nucleotides, the CDR3 is TGTGCCAGCAACGTACAGGGCGACAATCAGCCCCAGCATTTT.

The gene calls are TRBV19 and TRBJ2-5; D is possibly TRBD2 (5 bases). The CDR3 spans 12 residues. Germline V gene data show CDR1 as LNHDA and CDR2 as SQIVND (reference sequence). V lost 6 bases and J 1 base, leaving 6 bases between the germline ends. The CDR3 loop is CASSAGQETQYF. The DNA for the CDR3 is TGTGCCAGTAGCGCGGGCCAAGAGACCCAGTACTTC.

The chain carries TRBV19 and TRBJ1-6; D uncertain. Between the trimmed V and J ends, which lost 0 bases and 14 bases, there was a span of 17 bases. This CDR3 contains 15 residues. Germline loops: CDR1 LNHDA, CDR2 SQIVND (reference sequence). The CDR3 DNA reads as TGTGCCAGTAGTATAGAGTGGCAGGCCCGTGGCACCCTCCACTTT. It specifies CASSIEWQARGTLHF.

The CDR3 bases are TGCGCCAGCAGTGGCAAAGACAGGGCGGCTGGCTACACCTTC. It encodes CASSGKDRAAGYTF. The chain joins TRBV10-1 to TRBJ1-2, with TRBD1 matching 7 bases. CDR3 length: 14 amino acids. V was pared by 4 bases and J by 7 bases, with 9 bases of the junction left unmatched. Per germline, CDR1 WNHNN and CDR2 SYGVQD (reference sequence).

This clone has more than one count but fewer than ten. This chain uses TRBV15 with TRBJ2-2, with D perhaps matching TRBD2 (5 bases). V lost 0 bases and J 5 bases, leaving 13 bases between the germline ends. This CDR3 comprises 16 residues. In germline, CDR1 is LNHNV, CDR2 YYDKDF (reference sequence). The CDR3 bases are TGTGCCACCAGCAGAGACCCAGGCCCGGGGACCGGGGAGCTGTTTTTT. Residues: CATSRDPGPGTGELFF.

J is TRBJ1-1 and V is TRBV19, with D possibly being TRBD1 (6 bases). V was trimmed by 7 bases and J by 1 base, leaving 16 bases between them. The CDR3 sequence is 15 residues long. Germline V gene lookup returns CDR1 LNHDA and CDR2 SQIVND (reference sequence). For the CDR3, the DNA is TGTGCCAGTACCCTCAGCCAGGGGTGGAACACTGAAGCTTTCTTT. This encodes CASTLSQGWNTEAFF.

This chain connects TRBV5-5 to TRBJ2-1; tentative D call: TRBD1 (6 bases). The CDR3 consists of 13 residues. V lost 4 bases and J 6 bases, leaving 11 bases between the germline ends. Looked up from germline, CDR1 is SGHKS and CDR2 is YYEKEE (reference sequence). The CDR3 here is CASSTWGPNEQFF. In DNA, the CDR3 is TGTGCCAGCAGCACCTGGGGGCCCAATGAGCAGTTCTTC.

This sequence joins TRBV21-1 and TRBJ2-7; whether TRBD1, the table's D call, matches the DNA was not checked. TRBV21-1 has pseudogene status. The CDR3 consists of 15 residues. CDR3 protein: CASSNGTGSSYEQYF. The CDR3 nucleotides read TGTGCCAGCAGCAATGGGACAGGGAGCTCCTACGAGCAGTACTTC.

Note on this clone: A read error is likely, as this CDR3 ends without the conserved phenylalanine or tryptophan. The DNA is left out, because the CDR3 cannot be placed on it with certainty; the CDR3 is given as TCRdb lists it. The CDR3 spells CASSLAPQGPVEV. This chain links TRBV7-9 with TRBJ1-5; whether TRBD1, the table's D call, matches the DNA was not checked. The CDR3 is 13 amino acids in total, end residues counted. CDR1 and CDR2 (germline): SEHNR, FQNEAQ (reference sequence).